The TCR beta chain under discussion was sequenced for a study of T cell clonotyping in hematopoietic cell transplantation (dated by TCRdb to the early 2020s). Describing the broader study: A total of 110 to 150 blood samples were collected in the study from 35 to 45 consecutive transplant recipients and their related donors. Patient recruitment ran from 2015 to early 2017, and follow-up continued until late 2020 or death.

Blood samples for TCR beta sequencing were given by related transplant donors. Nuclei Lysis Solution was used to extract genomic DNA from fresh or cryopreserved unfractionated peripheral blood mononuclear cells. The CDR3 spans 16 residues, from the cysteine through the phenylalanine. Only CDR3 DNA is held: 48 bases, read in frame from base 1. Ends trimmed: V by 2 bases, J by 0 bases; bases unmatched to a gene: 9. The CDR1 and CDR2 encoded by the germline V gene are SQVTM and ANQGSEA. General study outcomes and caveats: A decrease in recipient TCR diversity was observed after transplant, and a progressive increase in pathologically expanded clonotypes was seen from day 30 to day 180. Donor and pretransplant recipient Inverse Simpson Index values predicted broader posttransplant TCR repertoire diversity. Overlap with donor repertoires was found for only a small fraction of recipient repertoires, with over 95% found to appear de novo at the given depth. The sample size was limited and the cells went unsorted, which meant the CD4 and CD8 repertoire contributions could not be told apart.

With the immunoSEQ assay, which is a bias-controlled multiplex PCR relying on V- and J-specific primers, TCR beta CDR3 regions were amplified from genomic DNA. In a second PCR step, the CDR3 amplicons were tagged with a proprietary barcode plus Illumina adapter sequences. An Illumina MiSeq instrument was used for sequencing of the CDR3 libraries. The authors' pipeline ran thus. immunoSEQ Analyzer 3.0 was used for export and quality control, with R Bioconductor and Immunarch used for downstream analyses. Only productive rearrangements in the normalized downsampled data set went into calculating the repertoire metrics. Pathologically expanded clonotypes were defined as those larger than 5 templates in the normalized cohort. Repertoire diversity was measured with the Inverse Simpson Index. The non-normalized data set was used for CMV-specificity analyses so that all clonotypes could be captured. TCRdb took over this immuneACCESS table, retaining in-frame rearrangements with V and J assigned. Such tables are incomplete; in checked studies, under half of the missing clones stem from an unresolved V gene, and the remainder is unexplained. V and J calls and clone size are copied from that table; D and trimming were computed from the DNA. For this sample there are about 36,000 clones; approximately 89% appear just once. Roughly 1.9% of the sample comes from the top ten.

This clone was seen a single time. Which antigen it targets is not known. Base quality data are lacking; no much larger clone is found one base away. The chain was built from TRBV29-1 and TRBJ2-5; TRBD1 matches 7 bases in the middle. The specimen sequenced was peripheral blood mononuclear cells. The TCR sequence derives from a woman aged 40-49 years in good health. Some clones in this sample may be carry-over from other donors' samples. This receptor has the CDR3 CSVESWDRKYQETQYF. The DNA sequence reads TGCAGCGTTGAATCTTGGGACAGAAAGTACCAAGAGACCCAGTACTTC. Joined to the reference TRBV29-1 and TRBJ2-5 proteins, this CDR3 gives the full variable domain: SAVISQKPSRDICQRGTSLTIQCQVDSQVTMMFWYRQQPGQSLTLIATANQGSEATYESGFVIDKFPISRPNLTFSTLTVSNMSPEDSSIYLCSVESWDRKYQETQYFGPGTRLLVL.